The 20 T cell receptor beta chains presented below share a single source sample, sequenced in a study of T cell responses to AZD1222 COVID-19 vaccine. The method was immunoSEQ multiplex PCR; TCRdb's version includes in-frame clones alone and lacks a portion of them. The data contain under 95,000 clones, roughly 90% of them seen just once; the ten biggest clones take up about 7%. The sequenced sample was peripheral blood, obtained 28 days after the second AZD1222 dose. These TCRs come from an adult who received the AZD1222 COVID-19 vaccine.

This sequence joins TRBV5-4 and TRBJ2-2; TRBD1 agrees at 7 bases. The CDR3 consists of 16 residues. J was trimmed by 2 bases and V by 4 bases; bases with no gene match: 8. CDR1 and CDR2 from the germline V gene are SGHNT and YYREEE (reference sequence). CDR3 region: CASSPTGVVNTGELFF. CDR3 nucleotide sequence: TGTGCCAGCAGCCCAACAGGGGTCGTTAACACCGGGGAGCTGTTTTTT.

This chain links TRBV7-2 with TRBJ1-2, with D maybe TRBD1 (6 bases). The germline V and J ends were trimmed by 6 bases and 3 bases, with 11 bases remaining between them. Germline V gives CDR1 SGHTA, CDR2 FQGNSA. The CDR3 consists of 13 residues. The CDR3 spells CASSLDRDYGYTF. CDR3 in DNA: TGTGCCAGCAGTTTGGACAGAGACTATGGCTACACCTTC.

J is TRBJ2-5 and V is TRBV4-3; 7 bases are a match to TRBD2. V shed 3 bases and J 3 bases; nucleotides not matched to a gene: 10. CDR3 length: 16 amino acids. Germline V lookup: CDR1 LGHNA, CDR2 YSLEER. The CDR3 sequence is CASSQAPGTTEETQYF. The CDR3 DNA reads TGCGCCAGCAGCCAGGCCCCCGGGACTACCGAAGAGACCCAGTACTTC.

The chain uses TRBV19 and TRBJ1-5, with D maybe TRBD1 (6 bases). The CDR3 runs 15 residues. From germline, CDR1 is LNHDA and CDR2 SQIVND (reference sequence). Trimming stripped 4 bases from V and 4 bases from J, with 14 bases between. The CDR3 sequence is CASSKTEGGNQPQHF. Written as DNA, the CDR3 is TGTGCCAGTAGTAAGACCGAGGGGGGGAATCAGCCCCAGCATTTT.

CDR3 region: CASSFSGRVEAFF. CDR3 in DNA: TGTGCCAGCAGCTTCAGCGGTAGGGTTGAAGCTTTCTTT. This sequence joins TRBV7-9 and TRBJ1-1, with D unresolved. Germline CDR1 and CDR2: SEHNR and FQNEAQ (reference sequence). There are 13 residues in the CDR3. Trimming took off 3 bases at V and 7 bases at J, with 12 bases between the two ends.

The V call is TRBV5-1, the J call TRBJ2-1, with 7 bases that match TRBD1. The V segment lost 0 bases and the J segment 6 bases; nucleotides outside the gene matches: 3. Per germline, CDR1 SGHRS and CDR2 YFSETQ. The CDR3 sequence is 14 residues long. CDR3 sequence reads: CASSLGQGSNEQFF. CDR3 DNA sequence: TGCGCCAGCAGCTTGGGACAGGGTTCCAATGAGCAGTTCTTC.

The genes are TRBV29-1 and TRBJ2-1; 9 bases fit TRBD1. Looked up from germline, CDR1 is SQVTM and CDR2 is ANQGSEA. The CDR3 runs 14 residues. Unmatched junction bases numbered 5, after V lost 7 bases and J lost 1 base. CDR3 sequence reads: CSAGDRASYNEQFF. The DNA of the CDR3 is TGCAGCGCCGGGGACAGGGCATCCTACAATGAGCAGTTCTTC.

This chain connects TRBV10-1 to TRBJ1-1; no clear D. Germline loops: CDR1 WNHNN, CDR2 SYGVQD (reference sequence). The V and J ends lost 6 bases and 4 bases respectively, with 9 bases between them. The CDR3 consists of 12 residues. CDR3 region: CASRGSSTEAFF. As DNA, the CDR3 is TGCGCCAGCAGGGGTTCCAGCACTGAAGCTTTCTTT.

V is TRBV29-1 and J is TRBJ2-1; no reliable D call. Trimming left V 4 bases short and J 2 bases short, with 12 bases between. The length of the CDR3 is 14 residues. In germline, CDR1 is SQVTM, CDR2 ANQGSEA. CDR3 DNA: TGCAGCGTTGCCACCTCGACGGCCTACAATGAGCAGTTCTTC. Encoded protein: CSVATSTAYNEQFF.

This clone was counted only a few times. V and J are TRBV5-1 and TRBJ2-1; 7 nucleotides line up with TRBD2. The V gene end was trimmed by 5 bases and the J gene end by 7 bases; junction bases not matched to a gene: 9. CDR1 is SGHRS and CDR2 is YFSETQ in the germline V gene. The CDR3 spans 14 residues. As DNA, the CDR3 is TGCGCCAGCAGACGGCGGGCGGGAGAGAATGAGCAGTTCTTC. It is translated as CASRRRAGENEQFF. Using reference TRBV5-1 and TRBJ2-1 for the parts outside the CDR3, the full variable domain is KAGVTQTPRYLIKTRGQQVTLSCSPISGHRSVSWYQQTPGQGLQFLFEYFSETQRNKGNFPGRFSGRQFSNSRSEMNVSTLELGDSALYLCASRRRAGENEQFFGPGTRLTVL.

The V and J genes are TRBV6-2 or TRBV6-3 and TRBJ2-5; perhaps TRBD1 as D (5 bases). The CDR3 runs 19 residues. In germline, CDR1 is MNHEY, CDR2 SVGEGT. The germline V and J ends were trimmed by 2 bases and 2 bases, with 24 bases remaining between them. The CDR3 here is CASSYPIGASVEKQETQYF. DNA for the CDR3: TGTGCCAGCAGTTACCCGATAGGGGCGAGCGTTGAGAAGCAAGAGACCCAGTACTTC.

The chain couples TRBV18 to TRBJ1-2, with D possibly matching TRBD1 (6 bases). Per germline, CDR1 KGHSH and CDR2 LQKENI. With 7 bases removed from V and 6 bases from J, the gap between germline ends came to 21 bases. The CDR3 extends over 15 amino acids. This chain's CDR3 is CASYSMAGARHGYTF. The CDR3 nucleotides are TGTGCCAGCTATTCCATGGCGGGGGCTCGACATGGCTACACCTTC.

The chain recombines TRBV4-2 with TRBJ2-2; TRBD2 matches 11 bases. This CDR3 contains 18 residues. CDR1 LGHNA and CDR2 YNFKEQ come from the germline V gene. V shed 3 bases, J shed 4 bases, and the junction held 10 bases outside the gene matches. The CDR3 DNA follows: TGTGCCAGCAGCCATGCCTTAGCGGGAGGGGCCCCCACCGGGGAGCTGTTTTTT. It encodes CASSHALAGGAPTGELFF.

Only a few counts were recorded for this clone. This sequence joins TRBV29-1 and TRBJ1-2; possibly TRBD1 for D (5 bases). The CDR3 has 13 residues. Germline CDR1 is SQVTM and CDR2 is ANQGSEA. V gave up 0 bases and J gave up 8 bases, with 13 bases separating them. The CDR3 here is CSVEDPAGVGYTF. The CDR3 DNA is TGCAGCGTTGAAGATCCGGCGGGGGTGGGCTACACCTTC.

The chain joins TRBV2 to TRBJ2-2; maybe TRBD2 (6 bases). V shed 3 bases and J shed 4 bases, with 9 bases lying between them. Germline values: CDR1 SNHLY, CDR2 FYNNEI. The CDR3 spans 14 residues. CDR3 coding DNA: TGTGCCAGCAGTGAGGAACTAGCCACCGGGGAGCTGTTTTTT. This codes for CASSEELATGELFF.

The DNA of the CDR3 is TGTGCCAGCAGTGAGCAAGACAGGGTTACAGATGAGCAGTTCTTC. Amino acids: CASSEQDRVTDEQFF. The V gene is TRBV6-4, the J gene TRBJ2-1; 7 nucleotides align to TRBD1. The CDR3 consists of 15 residues. Germline V gene sequence: CDR1 MRHNA, CDR2 SNTAGT. V trimming: 3 bases; J trimming: 8 bases; junction bases outside the gene matches: 10.

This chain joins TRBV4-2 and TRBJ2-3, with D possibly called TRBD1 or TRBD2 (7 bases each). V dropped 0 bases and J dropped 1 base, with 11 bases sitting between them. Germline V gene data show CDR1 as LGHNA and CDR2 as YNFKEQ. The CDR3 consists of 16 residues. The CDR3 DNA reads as TGTGCCAGCAGCCAAGACCAGGGGGGGGGCACAGATACGCAGTATTTT. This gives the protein CASSQDQGGGTDTQYF.

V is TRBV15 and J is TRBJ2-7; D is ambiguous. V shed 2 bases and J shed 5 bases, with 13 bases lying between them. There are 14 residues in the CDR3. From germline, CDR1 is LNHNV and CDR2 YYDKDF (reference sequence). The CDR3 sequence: CATSRPRPAHEQYF. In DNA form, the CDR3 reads TGTGCCACCAGCAGACCACGACCGGCCCACGAGCAGTACTTC.

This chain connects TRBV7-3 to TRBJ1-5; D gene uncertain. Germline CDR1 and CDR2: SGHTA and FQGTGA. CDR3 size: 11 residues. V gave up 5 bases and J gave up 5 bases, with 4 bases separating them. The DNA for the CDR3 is TGTGCCAGCAGCGACTATCAGCCCCAGCATTTT. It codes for CASSDYQPQHF.

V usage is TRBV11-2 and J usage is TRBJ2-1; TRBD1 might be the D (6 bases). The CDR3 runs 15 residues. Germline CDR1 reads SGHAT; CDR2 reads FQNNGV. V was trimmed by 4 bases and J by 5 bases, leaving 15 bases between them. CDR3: CASSYDPPGDNEQFF. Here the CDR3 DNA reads TGTGCCAGCAGCTACGACCCACCAGGGGACAATGAGCAGTTCTTC.